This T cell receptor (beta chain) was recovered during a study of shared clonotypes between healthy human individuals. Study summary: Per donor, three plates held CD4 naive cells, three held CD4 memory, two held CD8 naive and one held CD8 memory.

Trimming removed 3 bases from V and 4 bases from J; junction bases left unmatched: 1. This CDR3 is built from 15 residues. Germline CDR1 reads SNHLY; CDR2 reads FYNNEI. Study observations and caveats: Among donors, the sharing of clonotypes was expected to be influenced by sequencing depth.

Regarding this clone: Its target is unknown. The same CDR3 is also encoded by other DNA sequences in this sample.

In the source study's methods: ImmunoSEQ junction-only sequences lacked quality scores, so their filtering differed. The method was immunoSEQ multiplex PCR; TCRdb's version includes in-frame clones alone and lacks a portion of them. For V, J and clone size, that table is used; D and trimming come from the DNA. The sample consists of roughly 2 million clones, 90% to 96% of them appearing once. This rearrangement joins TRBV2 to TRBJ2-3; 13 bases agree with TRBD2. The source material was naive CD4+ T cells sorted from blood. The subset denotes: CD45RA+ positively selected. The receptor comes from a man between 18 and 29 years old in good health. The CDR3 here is CASSEGLAGSDTQYF. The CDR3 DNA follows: TGTGCCAGCAGTGAGGGACTAGCGGGATCAGATACGCAGTATTTT.